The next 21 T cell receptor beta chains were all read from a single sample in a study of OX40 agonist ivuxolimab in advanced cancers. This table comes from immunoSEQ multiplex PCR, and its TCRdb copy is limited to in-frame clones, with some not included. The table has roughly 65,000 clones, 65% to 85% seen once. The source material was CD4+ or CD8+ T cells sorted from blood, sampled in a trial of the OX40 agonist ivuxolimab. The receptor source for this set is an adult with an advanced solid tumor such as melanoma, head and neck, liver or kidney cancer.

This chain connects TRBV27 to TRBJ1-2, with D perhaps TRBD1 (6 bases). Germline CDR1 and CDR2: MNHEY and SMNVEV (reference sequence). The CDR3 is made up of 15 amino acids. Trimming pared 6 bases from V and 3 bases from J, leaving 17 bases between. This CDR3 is CASSSAYRDDYGYTF. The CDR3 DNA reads TGTGCCAGCAGCTCCGCCTACAGGGACGACTATGGCTACACCTTC.

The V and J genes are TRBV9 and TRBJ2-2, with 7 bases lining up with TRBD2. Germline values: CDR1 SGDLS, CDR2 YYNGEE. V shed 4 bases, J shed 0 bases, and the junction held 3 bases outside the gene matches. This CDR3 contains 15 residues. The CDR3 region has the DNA TGTGCCAGCAGCCCTAGCGGAGCGAACACCGGGGAGCTGTTTTTT. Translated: CASSPSGANTGELFF.

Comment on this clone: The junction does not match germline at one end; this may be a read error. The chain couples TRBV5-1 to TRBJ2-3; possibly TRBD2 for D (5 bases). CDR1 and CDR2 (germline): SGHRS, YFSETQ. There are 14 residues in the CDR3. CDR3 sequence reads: CASTLDPGTDTQYF. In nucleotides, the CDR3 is TGCGCCAGCACCTTGGACCCGGGGACAGATACGCAGTATTTT. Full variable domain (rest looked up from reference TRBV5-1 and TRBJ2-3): KAGVTQTPRYLIKTRGQQVTLSCSPISGHRSVSWYQQTPGQGLQFLFEYFSETQRNKGNFPGRFSGRQFSNSRSEMNVSTLELGDSALYLCASTLDPGTDTQYFGPGTRLTVL.

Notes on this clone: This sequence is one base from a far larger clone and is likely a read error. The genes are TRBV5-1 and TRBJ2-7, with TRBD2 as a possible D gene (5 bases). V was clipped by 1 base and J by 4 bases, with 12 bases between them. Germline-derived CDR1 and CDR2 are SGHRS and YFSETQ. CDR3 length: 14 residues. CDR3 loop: CASSLRGSDYEQYF. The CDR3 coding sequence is TGCGCCAGCAGCTTGAGAGGGAGTGATTACGAGCAGTACTTC.

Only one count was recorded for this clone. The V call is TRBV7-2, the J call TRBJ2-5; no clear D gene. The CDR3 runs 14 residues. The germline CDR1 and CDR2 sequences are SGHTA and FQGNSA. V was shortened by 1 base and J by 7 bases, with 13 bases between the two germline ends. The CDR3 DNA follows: TGTGCCAGCAGCTTAGTCGACACTTCGCGGACCCAGTACTTC. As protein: CASSLVDTSRTQYF. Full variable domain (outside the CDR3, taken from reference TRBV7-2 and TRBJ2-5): GAGVSQSPSNKVTEKGKDVELRCDPISGHTALYWYRQSLGQGLEFLIYFQGNSAPDKSGLPSDRFSAERTGGSVSTLTIQRTQQEDSAVYLCASSLVDTSRTQYFGPGTRLLVL.

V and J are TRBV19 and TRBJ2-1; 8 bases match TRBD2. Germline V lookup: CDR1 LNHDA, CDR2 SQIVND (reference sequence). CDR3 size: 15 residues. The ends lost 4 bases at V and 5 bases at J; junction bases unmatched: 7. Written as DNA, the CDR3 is TGTGCCAGTAGTAAAAGGACTAGCTTCCACAATGAGCAGTTCTTC. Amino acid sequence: CASSKRTSFHNEQFF.

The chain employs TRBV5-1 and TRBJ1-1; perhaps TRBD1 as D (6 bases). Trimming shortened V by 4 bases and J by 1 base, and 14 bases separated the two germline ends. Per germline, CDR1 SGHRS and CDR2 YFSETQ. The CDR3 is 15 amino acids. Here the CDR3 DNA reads TGCGCCAGCAGCCCAGGACAGCTAGAGAACACTGAAGCTTTCTTT. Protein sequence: CASSPGQLENTEAFF.

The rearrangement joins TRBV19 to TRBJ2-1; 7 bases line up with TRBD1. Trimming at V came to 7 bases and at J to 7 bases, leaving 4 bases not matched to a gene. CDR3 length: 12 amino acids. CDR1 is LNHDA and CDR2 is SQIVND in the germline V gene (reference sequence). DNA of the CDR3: TGTGCCAGTAATGAGGGGGCAAATGAGCAGTTCTTC. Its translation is CASNEGANEQFF.

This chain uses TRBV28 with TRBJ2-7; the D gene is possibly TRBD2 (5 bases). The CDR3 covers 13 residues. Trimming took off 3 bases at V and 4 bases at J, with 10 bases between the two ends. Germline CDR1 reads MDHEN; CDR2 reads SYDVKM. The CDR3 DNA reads TGTGCCAGCAGTTTCGAGGGCCAGTACGAGCAGTACTTC. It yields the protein CASSFEGQYEQYF. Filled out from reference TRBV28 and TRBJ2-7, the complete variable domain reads DVKVTQSSRYLVKRTGEKVFLECVQDMDHENMFWYRQDPGLGLRLIYFSYDVKMKEKGDIPEGYSVSREKKERFSLILESASTNQTSMYLCASSFEGQYEQYFGPGTRLTVT.

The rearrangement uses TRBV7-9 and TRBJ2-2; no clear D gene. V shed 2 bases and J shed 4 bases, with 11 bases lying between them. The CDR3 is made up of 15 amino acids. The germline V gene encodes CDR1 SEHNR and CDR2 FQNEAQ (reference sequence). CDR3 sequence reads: CASSLLVGSTGELFF. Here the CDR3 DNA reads TGTGCCAGCAGCTTACTTGTAGGTTCCACCGGGGAGCTGTTTTTT.

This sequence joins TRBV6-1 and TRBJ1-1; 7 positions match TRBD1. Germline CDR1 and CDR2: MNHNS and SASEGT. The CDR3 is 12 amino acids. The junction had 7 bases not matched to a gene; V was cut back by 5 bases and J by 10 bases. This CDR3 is CASSLIQGPAFF. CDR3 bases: TGTGCCAGCAGTCTAATACAGGGGCCAGCTTTCTTT.

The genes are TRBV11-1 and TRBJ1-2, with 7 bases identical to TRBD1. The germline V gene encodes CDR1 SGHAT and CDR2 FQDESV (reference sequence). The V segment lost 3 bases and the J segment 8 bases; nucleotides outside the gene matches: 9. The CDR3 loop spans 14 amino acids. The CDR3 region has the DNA TGTGCCAGCAGCTTTGATCTGCAGGGGGACGGCTACACCTTC. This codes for CASSFDLQGDGYTF.

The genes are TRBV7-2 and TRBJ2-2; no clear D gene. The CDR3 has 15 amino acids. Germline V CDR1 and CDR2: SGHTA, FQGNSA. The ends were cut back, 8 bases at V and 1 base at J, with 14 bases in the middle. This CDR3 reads CASPTDGKNTGELFF. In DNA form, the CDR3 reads TGTGCCAGCCCCACGGACGGAAAGAACACCGGGGAGCTGTTTTTT.

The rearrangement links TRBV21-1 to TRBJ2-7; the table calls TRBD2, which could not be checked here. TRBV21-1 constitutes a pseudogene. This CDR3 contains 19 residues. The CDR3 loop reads CASSKATGLAGTSGYEQYF. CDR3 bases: TGTGCCAGCAGCAAAGCCACCGGACTAGCGGGAACCTCAGGCTACGAGCAGTACTTC.

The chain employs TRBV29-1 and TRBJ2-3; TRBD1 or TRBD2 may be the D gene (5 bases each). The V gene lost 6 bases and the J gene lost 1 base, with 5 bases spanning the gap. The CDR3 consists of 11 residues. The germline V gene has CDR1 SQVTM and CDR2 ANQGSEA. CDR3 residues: CSVGGTDTQYF. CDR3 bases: TGCAGCGTGGGGGGCACAGATACGCAGTATTTT.

The CDR3 protein is CAGGPLTDTQYF. The CDR3 DNA is TGTGCCGGTGGACCCCTTACAGATACGCAGTATTTT. The chain recombines TRBV30 with TRBJ2-3; D not certain. The V and J ends lost 8 bases and 3 bases respectively, with 12 bases between them. Germline CDR1 and CDR2: GTSNPN and SVGIG (reference sequence). The CDR3 is 12 amino acids. Together with reference TRBV30 and TRBJ2-3, the CDR3 gives the full variable domain: SQTIHQWPATLVQPVGSPLSLECTVEGTSNPNLYWYRQAAGRGLQLLFYSVGIGQISSEVPQNLSASRPQDRQFILSSKKLLLSDSGFYLCAGGPLTDTQYFGPGTRLTVL.

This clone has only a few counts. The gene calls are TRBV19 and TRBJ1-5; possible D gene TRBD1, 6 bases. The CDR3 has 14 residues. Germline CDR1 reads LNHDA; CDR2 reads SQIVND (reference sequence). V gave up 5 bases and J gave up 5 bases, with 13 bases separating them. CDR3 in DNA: TGTGCCAGTAGTCCGCCACAGGGCCATCAGCCCCAGCATTTT. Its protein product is CASSPPQGHQPQHF.

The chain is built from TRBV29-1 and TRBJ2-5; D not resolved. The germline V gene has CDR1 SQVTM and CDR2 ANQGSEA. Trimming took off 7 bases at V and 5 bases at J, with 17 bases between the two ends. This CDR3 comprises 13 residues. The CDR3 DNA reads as TGCAGCGATGCCGTACGCGGTGGGGAGACCCAGTACTTC. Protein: CSDAVRGGETQYF.

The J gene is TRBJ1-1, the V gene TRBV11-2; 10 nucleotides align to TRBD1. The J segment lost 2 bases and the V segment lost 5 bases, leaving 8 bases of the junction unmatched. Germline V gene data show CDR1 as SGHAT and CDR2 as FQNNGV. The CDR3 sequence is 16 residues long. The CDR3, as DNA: TGTGCCAGCAGCCCGCGACAGGGGGCTGAAAACACTGAAGCTTTCTTT. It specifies CASSPRQGAENTEAFF.

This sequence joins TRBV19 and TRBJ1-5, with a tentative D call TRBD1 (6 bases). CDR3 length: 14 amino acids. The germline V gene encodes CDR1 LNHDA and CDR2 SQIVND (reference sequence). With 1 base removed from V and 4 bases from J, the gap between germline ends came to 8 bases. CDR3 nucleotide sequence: TGTGCCAGTAGTATAGTAGGGGGAAATCAGCCCCAGCATTTT. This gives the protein CASSIVGGNQPQHF.

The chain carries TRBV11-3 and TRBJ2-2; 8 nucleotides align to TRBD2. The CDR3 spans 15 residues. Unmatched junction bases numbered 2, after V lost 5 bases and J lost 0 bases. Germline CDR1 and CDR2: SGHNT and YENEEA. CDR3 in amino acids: CASSRTSSNTGELFF. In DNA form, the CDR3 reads TGTGCCAGCAGCAGGACTAGCTCGAACACCGGGGAGCTGTTTTTT.